A selection of T cell receptor beta chains follows, all from one sample in a study of T cell responses to AZD1222 COVID-19 vaccine. The data were produced by immunoSEQ multiplex PCR, yet TCRdb's version contains in-frame clones alone and is incomplete. This sample carries more than 100,000 clones, 90% of them seen once, and the ten largest clones take under 5.5%. Sequencing was performed on peripheral blood, taken on day 0 of AZD1222 vaccination. These TCRs come from an adult in good health. The CDR3 runs from the conserved cysteine through the conserved F or W. A D gene is named only where the DNA matches it firmly. Size is omitted from some rows. Given values are once, few, many or a class for expanded clones.

d_gene: .; abundance: .; j_gene: TRBJ2-7; v_gene: TRBV12-5; CDR3nt: TGTGCTAGTGGCCTAGGGGGGTCGACCTACGAGCAGTACTTC; CDR3aa: CASGLGGSTYEQYF
d_gene: TRBD2; abundance: .; j_gene: TRBJ2-1; v_gene: TRBV7-2; CDR3nt: TGTGCCAGCAGCTTAGGAACTAGCGGGTTTCGGGAGCAGTTCTTC; CDR3aa: CASSLGTSGFREQFF
d_gene: .; abundance: .; j_gene: TRBJ2-1; v_gene: TRBV9; CDR3nt: TGTGCCAGCAGCTCTCTGGGGCCGGAGCAGTTCTTC; CDR3aa: CASSSLGPEQFF
d_gene: .; abundance: .; j_gene: TRBJ1-1; v_gene: TRBV5-1; CDR3nt: TGCGCCAGCACCCCCAGGTACGGGAAAAACACTGAAGCTTTCTTT; CDR3aa: CASTPRYGKNTEAFF
d_gene: TRBD2; abundance: .; j_gene: TRBJ2-1; v_gene: TRBV6-5; CDR3nt: TGTGCCAGCAGTTACGGCGGGGGGGCCTACAATGAGCAGTTCTTC; CDR3aa: CASSYGGGAYNEQFF
d_gene: .; abundance: .; j_gene: TRBJ2-3; v_gene: TRBV23-1; CDR3nt: TGCGCCAGCTTGGGATTTTTTTTGGATACGCAGTATTTT; CDR3aa: CASLGFFLDTQYF
d_gene: .; abundance: .; j_gene: TRBJ2-7; v_gene: TRBV19; CDR3nt: TGTGCCAGTAGTGTACTAGCTGGGGCCTACGAGCAGTACTTC; CDR3aa: CASSVLAGAYEQYF
d_gene: TRBD1; abundance: .; j_gene: TRBJ2-7; v_gene: TRBV27; CDR3nt: TGTGCCAGCAGTTTGACCGGGACAGGGGACTACGAGCAGTACTTC; CDR3aa: CASSLTGTGDYEQYF
d_gene: .; abundance: .; j_gene: TRBJ1-2; v_gene: TRBV2; CDR3nt: TGTGCCAGCAGGGGGGCAACAGGAATCTATGGCTACACCTTC; CDR3aa: CASRGATGIYGYTF
d_gene: .; abundance: .; j_gene: TRBJ1-2; v_gene: TRBV11-2; CDR3nt: TGTGCCAGCAGCTGGAGGAGTCTCAGGAGCTATGGCTACACCTTC; CDR3aa: CASSWRSLRSYGYTF
d_gene: .; abundance: .; j_gene: TRBJ1-1; v_gene: TRBV25-1; CDR3nt: TGTGCCAGCGGAGTGAGGGACACTGAAGCTTTCTTT; CDR3aa: CASGVRDTEAFF
d_gene: .; abundance: .; j_gene: TRBJ2-1; v_gene: TRBV11-2; CDR3nt: TGTGCCAGCAGCTTAGTTGCGGGGAGAATCAATGAGCAGTTCTTC; CDR3aa: CASSLVAGRINEQFF
d_gene: .; abundance: .; j_gene: TRBJ1-1; v_gene: TRBV2; CDR3nt: TGTGCCAGCAGTTCGGTTTCGTGGGCTTTCTTT; CDR3aa: CASSSVSWAFF
d_gene: .; abundance: .; j_gene: TRBJ1-1; v_gene: TRBV28; CDR3nt: TGTGCCAGCAGAGTCGGGGGGACGCATACTGAAGCTTTCTTT; CDR3aa: CASRVGGTHTEAFF
d_gene: TRBD1; abundance: .; j_gene: TRBJ2-7; v_gene: TRBV6-5; CDR3nt: TGTGCCAGCAGAGGGGACAGGGGATCCTACGAGCAGTACTTC; CDR3aa: CASRGDRGSYEQYF
d_gene: TRBD1; abundance: .; j_gene: TRBJ2-5; v_gene: TRBV5-5; CDR3nt: TGTGCCAGCAGCTTTTTTTCGCCTGAACAGGGGGGGACCCAGTACTTC; CDR3aa: CASSFFSPEQGGTQYF
d_gene: .; abundance: once; j_gene: TRBJ2-7; v_gene: TRBV10-1; CDR3nt: TGCGCCAGCAGTGGTGGACAGAGACCCTACGAGCAGTACTTC; CDR3aa: CASSGGQRPYEQYF
d_gene: .; abundance: .; j_gene: TRBJ2-4; v_gene: TRBV27; CDR3nt: TGTGCCAGCAGTCCCGGATTTTTGCTTCTAGCCAAAAACATTCAGTACTTC; CDR3aa: CASSPGFLLLAKNIQYF
d_gene: .; abundance: .; j_gene: TRBJ2-6; v_gene: TRBV7-6; CDR3nt: TGTGCCGTCCGGGGGCAGAGCTCTGGGGCCAACGTCCTGACTTTC; CDR3aa: CAVRGQSSGANVLTF
d_gene: .; abundance: .; j_gene: TRBJ2-7; v_gene: TRBV7-9; CDR3nt: TGTGTCTCGTCTATTGGCCAGGGGGGGAACGAGCAGTACTTC; CDR3aa: CVSSIGQGGNEQYF
d_gene: TRBD1; abundance: .; j_gene: TRBJ1-4; v_gene: TRBV7-9; CDR3nt: TGTGCCAGCAGCCTAGGGGCGGGGACAGTAAGTGAAAAACTGTTTTTT; CDR3aa: CASSLGAGTVSEKLFF
d_gene: .; abundance: .; j_gene: TRBJ1-1; v_gene: TRBV7-9; CDR3nt: TGTGCCAGCAGTCTCGGGGCGGGCGCTGAAGCTTTCTTT; CDR3aa: CASSLGAGAEAFF
d_gene: .; abundance: .; j_gene: TRBJ1-1; v_gene: TRBV18; CDR3nt: TGTGCCAGCTCACCACGAGAGGTAACGAACACTGAAGCTTTCTTT; CDR3aa: CASSPREVTNTEAFF
d_gene: .; abundance: few; j_gene: TRBJ1-4; v_gene: TRBV9; CDR3nt: TGTGCCAGCAGCGTAGCGGGGGACTGGGAGGAAAAACTGTTTTTT; CDR3aa: CASSVAGDWEEKLFF
d_gene: .; abundance: .; j_gene: TRBJ1-1; v_gene: TRBV28; CDR3nt: TGTGCCAGCAGCCGACAGGTATTTGAGGCTTTCTTT; CDR3aa: CASSRQVFEAFF
d_gene: .; abundance: .; j_gene: TRBJ1-5; v_gene: TRBV7-2; CDR3nt: TGTGCCAGCAAGGCCTATAGCAATCAGCCCCAGCATTTT; CDR3aa: CASKAYSNQPQHF
d_gene: TRBD2; abundance: .; j_gene: TRBJ2-5; v_gene: TRBV7-9; CDR3nt: TGTGCCAGCAGCTTGAGCGGGGGGCAAGAGACCCAGTACTTC; CDR3aa: CASSLSGGQETQYF
d_gene: .; abundance: .; j_gene: TRBJ1-3; v_gene: TRBV7-8; CDR3nt: TGTGCCAGCAGCCCCACGAGTACTGGAAACACCATATATTTT; CDR3aa: CASSPTSTGNTIYF
d_gene: .; abundance: .; j_gene: TRBJ1-5; v_gene: TRBV6-1; CDR3nt: TGTGCCAGCAGTGAAAACCGGGACGCCCGGGCCCAGCATTTT; CDR3aa: CASSENRDARAQHF